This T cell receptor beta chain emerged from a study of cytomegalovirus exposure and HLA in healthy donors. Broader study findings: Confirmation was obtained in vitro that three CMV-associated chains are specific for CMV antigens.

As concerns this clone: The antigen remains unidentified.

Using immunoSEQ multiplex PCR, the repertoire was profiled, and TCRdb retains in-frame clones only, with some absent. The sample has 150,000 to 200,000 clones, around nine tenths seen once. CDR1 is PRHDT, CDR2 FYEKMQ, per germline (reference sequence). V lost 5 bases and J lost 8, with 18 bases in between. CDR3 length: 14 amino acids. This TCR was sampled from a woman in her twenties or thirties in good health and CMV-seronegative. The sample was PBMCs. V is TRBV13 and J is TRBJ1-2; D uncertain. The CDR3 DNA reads TGTGCCAGCAGCGTCATCGGGGAAGTGAGGGGCTACACCTTC. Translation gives CASSVIGEVRGYTF.